The next 18 T cell receptor beta chains were all read from a single sample in a study of T cells in Graves' hyperthyroidism and ophthalmopathy. TCR beta CDR3 region amplification was performed from RNA transcripts. An initial round of RT-PCR targeting the TCR CDR3 relied on the HTBI primer set. TCRdb re-analysed the multiplex PCR reads in MiXCR, keeping a single row per CDR3 protein. The profile shows hundreds of thousands of distinct CDR3 sequences, approximately 14% of them singletons. The specimen was blood. The origin of the receptors is a woman in her thirties with Graves' hyperthyroidism.

This clonotype was counted at least ten times. The CDR3, as DNA: TGTGCCAGCAATTGGCAGTATAGCAATCAGCCCCAGCATTTT. Its translation is CASNWQYSNQPQHF. The gene calls are TRBV28 and TRBJ1-5; D is uncertain. This CDR3 has 14 amino acids. Deletions cut 7 bases from V and 0 bases from J, with 10 bases between. Germline loops: CDR1 MDHEN, CDR2 SYDVKM. Looking up the rest from reference TRBV28 and TRBJ1-5 gives the full variable domain: DVKVTQSSRYLVKRTGEKVFLECVQDMDHENMFWYRQDPGLGLRLIYFSYDVKMKEKGDIPEGYSVSREKKERFSLILESASTNQTSMYLCASNWQYSNQPQHFGDGTRLSIL.

The sample holds many counts of this clonotype. The gene calls are TRBV4-2 and TRBJ1-1; no clear D. The V and J ends lost 0 bases and 3 bases respectively, with 14 bases between them. Germline V gene sequence: CDR1 LGHNA, CDR2 YNFKEQ. The CDR3 runs to 16 residues. CDR3 DNA sequence: TGTGCCAGCAGCCAAGATGGTGGAGATCCATACACTGAAGCTTTCTTT. This gives the protein CASSQDGGDPYTEAFF.

This clonotype was observed many times. Here the CDR3 DNA reads TGTGCCAGCAGTTTAGGGAGTGTAGATGAGCAGTTCTTC. It translates to CASSLGSVDEQFF. The chain has TRBV28 and TRBJ2-1; TRBD2 is a possible D gene (5 bases). CDR1 and CDR2 (germline): MDHEN, SYDVKM. The CDR3 runs to 13 residues. V gave up 2 bases and J gave up 8 bases, with 10 bases separating them.

The chain joins TRBV3-1 to TRBJ1-1; D unclear. V lost 1 base, J lost 1 base, and 4 bases lay in between. From germline, CDR1 is LGHDT and CDR2 YNNKEL (reference sequence). The CDR3 loop spans 13 amino acids. The chain's CDR3 is CASSQVPNTEAFF. The CDR3 DNA reads as TGTGCCAGCAGCCAAGTACCGAACACTGAAGCTTTCTTT.

This clonotype was seen at least ten times. The chain combines TRBV28 with TRBJ2-1; 7 bases fit TRBD1. CDR1 is MDHEN and CDR2 is SYDVKM in the germline V gene. This CDR3 is built from 14 residues. The ends lost 2 bases at V and 9 bases at J; junction bases unmatched: 7. DNA for the CDR3: TGTGCCAGCAGTTTAATCAGACAGGGTGGTGAGCAGTTCTTC. Translated: CASSLIRQGGEQFF.

Ten or more counts support this clonotype. This rearrangement joins TRBV20-1 to TRBJ2-7; TRBD2 aligns across 11 bases. In germline, CDR1 is DFQATT, CDR2 SNEGSKA (reference sequence). The V and J ends lost 6 bases and 3 bases, in that order; junction bases with no gene match: 4. This CDR3 is 13 amino acids long. CDR3 in amino acids: CSARTSGLYEQYF. The DNA for the CDR3 is TGCAGTGCGCGGACTAGCGGGCTCTACGAGCAGTACTTC.

This clonotype was counted many times. This rearrangement joins TRBV6-1 to TRBJ2-1; unclear D gene. CDR1 is MNHNS and CDR2 is SASEGT in the germline V gene. CDR3 length equals 15 residues. Trimming pared 7 bases from V and 3 bases from J, leaving 16 bases between. The CDR3 DNA follows: TGTGCCAGCACTAGGGCTTCTGTGGACTACAATGAGCAGTTCTTC. Translated: CASTRASVDYNEQFF.

Only a few counts were recorded for this clonotype. The chain uses TRBV28 and TRBJ2-7; possibly TRBD2 for D (6 bases). The CDR3 loop spans 14 amino acids. Germline CDR1 reads MDHEN; CDR2 reads SYDVKM. Trimming shortened V by 8 bases and J by 4 bases, and 18 bases separated the two germline ends. The CDR3 nucleotides read TGTGCCAGCGGTACTGGGCTAGCGTTGTACGAGCAGTACTTC. The encoded protein is CASGTGLALYEQYF.

The rearrangement uses TRBV20-1 and TRBJ2-5; 7 bases map to TRBD1. Trimming removed 0 bases from V and 2 bases from J; junction bases left unmatched: 6. The CDR3 length is 15 residues. Germline V gene data show CDR1 as DFQATT and CDR2 as SNEGSKA (reference sequence). In DNA form, the CDR3 reads TGCAGTGCTAGAGAGGTGGGACAGCGACAAGAGACCCAGTACTTC. Translation: CSAREVGQRQETQYF.

This clonotype was seen ten or more times. V and J are TRBV20-1 and TRBJ1-5; weak D call: TRBD1 (5 bases). In germline, CDR1 is DFQATT, CDR2 SNEGSKA (reference sequence). The CDR3 has 17 amino acids. The V gene lost 5 bases and the J gene lost 7 bases, with 27 bases spanning the gap. This chain's CDR3 is CSAYRPGTRVGRQPQHF. CDR3 DNA sequence: TGCAGTGCTTATCGACCCGGAACCAGGGTCGGGAGACAGCCCCAGCATTTT.

There are many counts of this clonotype. V is TRBV12-3 or TRBV12-4 and J is TRBJ1-5; no reliable D call. Deletions cut 8 bases from V and 4 bases from J, with 6 bases between. The CDR3 loop spans 11 amino acids. As DNA, the CDR3 is TGTGCCAGCGGGAGTAATCAGCCCCAGCATTTT. As protein: CASGSNQPQHF.

The chain is built from TRBV29-1 and TRBJ2-3; D may match TRBD1 or TRBD2 (5 bases each). The length of the CDR3 is 15 residues. Germline CDR1 reads SQVTM; CDR2 reads ANQGSEA. V was pared by 2 bases and J by 2 bases, with 14 bases between. The CDR3 nucleotides read TGCAGCGTTGAATCCCCTAGAGGGGCCACAGATACGCAGTATTTT. Translation: CSVESPRGATDTQYF.

The chain couples TRBV20-1 to TRBJ1-5; 7 nucleotides agree with TRBD1. The CDR3 consists of 15 residues. Per the germline V gene, CDR1 is DFQATT and CDR2 is SNEGSKA (reference sequence). Losses at the gene ends were 3 bases for V and 4 bases for J; bases not matched to a gene: 9. CDR3 loop: CSARGTASQNQPQHF. The DNA of the CDR3 is TGCAGTGCTAGGGGGACAGCCAGCCAAAATCAGCCCCAGCATTTT.

The J gene is TRBJ1-5, the V gene TRBV7-9; 7 positions agree with TRBD1. CDR1 and CDR2 from the germline V gene are SEHNR and FQNEAQ (reference sequence). The CDR3 totals 16 residues. V shed 6 bases, J shed 5 bases, and the junction held 13 bases outside the gene matches. CDR3: CASSPGGGRFDQPQHF. In DNA form, the CDR3 reads TGTGCCAGCAGTCCAGGGGGAGGTAGATTCGATCAGCCCCAGCATTTT.

V is TRBV6-2 or TRBV6-3 and J is TRBJ2-7; D is possibly TRBD1 or TRBD2 (5 bases each). CDR1 and CDR2 from the germline V gene are MNHEY and SVGEGT. V lost 5 bases and J lost 2, with 13 bases in between. The CDR3 has 14 amino acids. The CDR3 loop reads CASSPPGRAYEQYF. CDR3 nucleotides: TGTGCCAGCAGTCCCCCGGGACGTGCCTACGAGCAGTACTTC.

This clonotype showed up many times. At one end, the junction sequence differs from germline, possibly due to a read error. This chain uses TRBV3-1 with TRBJ2-1; D possibly corresponds to TRBD2 (5 bases). Germline CDR1 LGHDT, CDR2 YNNKEL (reference sequence). The CDR3 covers 16 residues. The CDR3 loop is CASRQGVLATYNEQFF. The CDR3 DNA reads as TGTGCCAGCAGACAAGGAGTGTTAGCGACTTACAATGAGCAGTTCTTC.

This clonotype occurred many times. The gene calls are TRBV10-1 and TRBJ1-3; D unresolved. Germline CDR1 WNHNN, CDR2 SYGVQD (reference sequence). Between the trimmed V and J ends, which lost 0 bases and 0 bases, there was a span of 9 bases. The CDR3 totals 16 residues. The CDR3 DNA sequence: TGCGCCAGCAGTGAGTCGACGGGGATCTCTGGAAACACCATATATTTT. Translating gives CASSESTGISGNTIYF.

This clonotype was found many times. This chain connects TRBV11-2 to TRBJ2-1, with 8 bases fitting TRBD2. V shed 2 bases and J 8 bases; nucleotides not matched to a gene: 5. The germline V gene encodes CDR1 SGHAT and CDR2 FQNNGV. The CDR3 has 14 residues. The CDR3 bases are TGTGCCAGCAGCTTAAATCCGGGAGGGCATGAGCAGTTCTTC. This codes for CASSLNPGGHEQFF.